This T cell receptor (beta chain) was recorded in a study of human T cells and chemical hapten exposure. Overall study results and limits: Donors were affected by alopecia, so their immune reaction might vary from that of healthy individuals.

Time point here: patch test 3, about 24 weeks after DPC sensitization. Treatment here: therapeutic diphenylcyclopropenone sensitization with weekly scalp DPC. Each donor was an alopecia patient between 18 and 70 years of age who qualified for DPC. Via MiXCR, TCRdb re-called the RACE reads, giving one row per CDR3 protein. The profile covers about 160,000 distinct CDR3 sequences, with approximately 30% appearing a single time and roughly 2% taken by the ten largest. Only a few counts were recorded for this clonotype. Its antigen is unidentified. CDR1 and CDR2 (germline): ENHRY, SYGVKD. This CDR3 is built from 16 residues. V was shortened by 0 bases and J by 0 bases, with 6 bases between the two germline ends.

The V call is TRBV10-3, the J call TRBJ2-6; no reliable D call. This TCR derives from a woman younger than 35 with alopecia areata. Some clones in this sample may be carry-over from other donors' samples. The material sequenced was whole blood, taken in connection with sensitization to the hapten diphenylcyclopropenone (DPC). The CDR3 coding sequence is TGTGCCATCAGTGAGTCGGGCGCCTCTGGGGCCAACGTCCTGACTTTC. This gives the protein CAISESGASGANVLTF.